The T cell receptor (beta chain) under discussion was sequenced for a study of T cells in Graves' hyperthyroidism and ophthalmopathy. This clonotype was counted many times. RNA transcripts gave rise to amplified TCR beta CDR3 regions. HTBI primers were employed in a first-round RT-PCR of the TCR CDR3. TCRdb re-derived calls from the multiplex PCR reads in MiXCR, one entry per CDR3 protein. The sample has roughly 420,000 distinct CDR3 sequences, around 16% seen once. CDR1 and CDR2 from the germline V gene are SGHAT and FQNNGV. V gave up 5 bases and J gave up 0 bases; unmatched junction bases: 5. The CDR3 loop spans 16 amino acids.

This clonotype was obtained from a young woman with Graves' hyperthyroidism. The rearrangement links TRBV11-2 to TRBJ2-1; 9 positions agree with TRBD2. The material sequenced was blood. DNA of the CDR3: TGTGCCAGCAGCACAAGCGGGGGGCCCTCCTACAATGAGCAGTTCTTC. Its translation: CASSTSGGPSYNEQFF.